Listed below are T cell receptor beta chains from one sample, sequenced in a study of OX40 agonist ivuxolimab in advanced cancers. Clones were sequenced by immunoSEQ multiplex PCR, and TCRdb holds only the in-frame ones, with some missing. The table includes approximately 69,000 clones, 84% detected once. Here the sequenced sample was CD4+ or CD8+ T cells sorted from blood, taken in a trial of the OX40 agonist ivuxolimab. The receptors were gathered from an adult with an advanced solid tumor such as melanoma, head and neck, liver or kidney cancer. Each CDR3 is given with its conserved first and last residue. The D gene is left open where the match is weak. A clone size is listed for some rows: how often the clone was seen (once, few, many), or a class if it is expanded.

TRBJ1-5 | - | TRBD1 | TRBV19 | CASKGNRGISEPQHF | TGTGCCAGTAAGGGCAACAGGGGAATATCAGAGCCCCAGCATTTT
TRBJ1-6 | - | - | TRBV5-1 | CASSPGQSSSYNSPLHF | TGCGCCAGCAGCCCCGGACAGTCGAGCTCCTATAATTCACCCCTCCACTTT
TRBJ1-6 | - | - | TRBV18 | CASSPGDNSPLHF | TGTGCCAGCTCACCAGGGGATAATTCACCCCTCCACTTT
TRBJ2-7 | - | TRBD2 | TRBV5-6 | CASSSSGLASSYEQYF | TGTGCCAGCAGCTCCTCAGGACTAGCGAGCTCCTACGAGCAGTACTTC
TRBJ2-3 | - | - | TRBV4-1 | CASSEAQLTDTQYF | TGCGCCAGCAGTGAAGCCCAGCTCACAGATACGCAGTATTTT
TRBJ1-1 | - | - | TRBV5-8 | CASSRLLNTEAFF | TGTGCCAGCAGCCGCCTTTTGAACACTGAAGCTTTCTTT
TRBJ1-5 | - | - | TRBV2 | CASNGERGNQPQHF | TGTGCCAGCAATGGGGAGCGGGGCAATCAGCCCCAGCATTTT
TRBJ2-6 | - | - | TRBV7-2 | CASSLAAGSGANVLTF | TGTGCCAGCAGCTTAGCGGCCGGGTCCGGGGCCAACGTCCTGACTTTC
TRBJ2-6 | few | TRBD1 | TRBV30 | CAWSRRDRHLSGANVLTF | TGTGCCTGGAGTAGACGGGACAGACACCTCTCTGGGGCCAACGTCCTGACTTTC
TRBJ1-2 | - | - | TRBV7-9 | CASSLAPYGYTF | TGTGCCAGCAGCTTAGCCCCCTATGGCTACACCTTC
TRBJ1-1 | - | - | TRBV18 | CASSPIGVNTEAFF | TGTGCCAGCTCACCTATAGGAGTGAACACTGAAGCTTTCTTT
TRBJ2-7 | - | - | TRBV7-9 | CASSLNGGPYEQYF | TGTGCCAGCAGCTTAAACGGGGGGCCCTACGAGCAGTACTTC
TRBJ1-1 | once | TRBD1 | TRBV6-6 | CASSTWTGNEAFF | TGTGCCAGCAGTACCTGGACAGGGAACGAAGCTTTCTTT
TRBJ1-5 | - | - | TRBV11-2 | CASSLGLDQPQHF | TGTGCCAGCAGCTTGGGCCTCGATCAGCCCCAGCATTTT
TRBJ1-6 | - | TRBD1 | TRBV5-4 | CASSFTGGRGSYNSPLHF | TGTGCCAGCAGCTTTACAGGGGGCAGGGGCTCCTATAATTCACCCCTCCACTTT
TRBJ2-1 | once | - | TRBV7-9 | CASSFARPFNEQFF | TGTGCCAGCAGCTTCGCCAGGCCCTTCAATGAGCAGTTCTTC
TRBJ2-5 | - | TRBD1 | TRBV6-6 | CASSLGQGKGQETQYF | TGTGCCAGCAGTCTCGGACAGGGGAAAGGCCAAGAGACCCAGTACTTC
TRBJ2-1 | few | TRBD2 | TRBV7-2 | CASSSSGRAYNEQFF | TGTGCCAGCAGCTCGAGCGGGAGGGCGTACAATGAGCAGTTCTTC
TRBJ2-7 | - | - | TRBV6-5 | CASSTYAQSSYEQYF | TGTGCCAGCAGCACTTACGCGCAATCCTCCTACGAGCAGTACTTC
TRBJ1-2 | - | - | TRBV7-9 | CASSFSPGDGPNGYTF | TGTGCCAGCAGCTTTTCCCCGGGGGATGGACCCAATGGCTACACCTTC
TRBJ1-5 | - | - | TRBV19 | CASSTAMSALYSNQPQHF | TGTGCCAGTAGTACTGCAATGTCGGCGCTATATAGCAATCAGCCCCAGCATTTT
TRBJ2-7 | - | TRBD2 | TRBV7-9 | CASSPTSGSYEQYF | TGTGCCAGCAGCCCGACTAGCGGAAGCTACGAGCAGTACTTC
TRBJ1-5 | - | TRBD1 | TRBV28 | CASSWDRVDNQPQHF | TGTGCCAGCAGTTGGGACAGGGTAGACAATCAGCCCCAGCATTTT
TRBJ2-1 | - | - | TRBV4-1 | CASSQTTGLLKFF | TGCGCCAGCAGCCAAACTACAGGGCTCTTAAAGTTCTTC